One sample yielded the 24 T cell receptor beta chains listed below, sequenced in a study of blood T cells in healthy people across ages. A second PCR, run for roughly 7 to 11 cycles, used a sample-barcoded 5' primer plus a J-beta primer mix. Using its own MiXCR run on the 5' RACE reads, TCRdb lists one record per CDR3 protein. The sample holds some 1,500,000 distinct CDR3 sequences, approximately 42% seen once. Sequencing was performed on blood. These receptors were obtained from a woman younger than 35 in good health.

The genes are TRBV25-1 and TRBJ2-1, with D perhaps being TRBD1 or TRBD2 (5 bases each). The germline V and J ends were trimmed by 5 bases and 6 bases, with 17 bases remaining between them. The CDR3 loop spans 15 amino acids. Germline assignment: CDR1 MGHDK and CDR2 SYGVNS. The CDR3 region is CASSTPGQEVNEQFF. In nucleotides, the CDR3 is TGTGCCAGCAGTACTCCGGGGCAGGAGGTCAATGAGCAGTTCTTC.

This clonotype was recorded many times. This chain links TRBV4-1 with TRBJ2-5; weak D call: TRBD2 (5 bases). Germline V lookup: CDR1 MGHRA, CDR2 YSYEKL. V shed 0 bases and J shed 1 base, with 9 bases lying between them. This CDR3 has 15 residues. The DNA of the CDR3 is TGCGCCAGCAGCCAAGATCCGGACTTCCAAGAGACCCAGTACTTC. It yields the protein CASSQDPDFQETQYF.

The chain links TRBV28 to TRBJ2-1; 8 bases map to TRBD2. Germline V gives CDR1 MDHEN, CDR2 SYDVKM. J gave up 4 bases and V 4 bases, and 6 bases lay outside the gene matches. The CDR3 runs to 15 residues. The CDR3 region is CASSWTERGYNEQFF. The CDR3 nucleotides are TGTGCCAGCAGTTGGACCGAGCGGGGGTACAATGAGCAGTTCTTC.

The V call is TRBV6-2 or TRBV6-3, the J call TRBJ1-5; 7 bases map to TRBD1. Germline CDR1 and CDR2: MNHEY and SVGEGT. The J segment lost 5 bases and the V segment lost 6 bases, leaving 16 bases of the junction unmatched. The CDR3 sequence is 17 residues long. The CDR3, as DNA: TGTGCCAGCAGCGACCACAGGGGCGGGATAGAGGATCAGCCCCAGCATTTT. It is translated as CASSDHRGGIEDQPQHF.

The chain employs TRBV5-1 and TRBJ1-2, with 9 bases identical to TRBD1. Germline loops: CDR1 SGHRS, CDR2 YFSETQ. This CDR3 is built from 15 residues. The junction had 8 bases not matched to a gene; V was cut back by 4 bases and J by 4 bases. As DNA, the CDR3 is TGCGCCAGCAGCCGGGGACAGGGCGAGGGCTATGGCTACACCTTC. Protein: CASSRGQGEGYGYTF.

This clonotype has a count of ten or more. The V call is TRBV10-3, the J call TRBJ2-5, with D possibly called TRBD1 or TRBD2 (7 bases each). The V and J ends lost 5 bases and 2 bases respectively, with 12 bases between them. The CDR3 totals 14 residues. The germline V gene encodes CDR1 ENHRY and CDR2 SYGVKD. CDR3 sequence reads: CAISSGTEQETQYF. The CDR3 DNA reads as TGTGCCATCAGTAGCGGGACAGAACAAGAGACCCAGTACTTC.

The CDR3 region is CSARKPRGGFSNQPQHF. The DNA of the CDR3 is TGCAGTGCTAGGAAACCTAGAGGAGGCTTTAGCAATCAGCCCCAGCATTTT. The V call is TRBV20-1, the J call TRBJ1-5, with no clear D. The germline V gene has CDR1 DFQATT and CDR2 SNEGSKA (reference sequence). Trimming removed 3 bases from V and 0 bases from J, with 18 bases in between. The CDR3 extends over 17 amino acids.

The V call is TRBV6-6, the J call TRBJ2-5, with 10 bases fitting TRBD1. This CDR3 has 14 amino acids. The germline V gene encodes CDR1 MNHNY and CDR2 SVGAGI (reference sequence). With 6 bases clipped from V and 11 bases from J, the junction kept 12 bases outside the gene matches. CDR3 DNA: TGTGCCAGCAGGAGACAGGGGGCCCACAATGAGCAGTACTTC. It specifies CASRRQGAHNEQYF.

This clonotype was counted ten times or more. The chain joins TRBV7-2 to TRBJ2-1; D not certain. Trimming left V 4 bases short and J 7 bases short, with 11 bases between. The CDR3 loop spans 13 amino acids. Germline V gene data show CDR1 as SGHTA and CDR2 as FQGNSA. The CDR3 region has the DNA TGTGCCAGCAGCTGGGGAATTTTAAATGAGCAGTTCTTC. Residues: CASSWGILNEQFF.

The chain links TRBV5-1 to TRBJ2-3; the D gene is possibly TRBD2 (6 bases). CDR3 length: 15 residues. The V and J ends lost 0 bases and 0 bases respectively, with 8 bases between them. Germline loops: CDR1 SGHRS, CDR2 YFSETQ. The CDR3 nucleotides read TGCGCCAGCAGCTTGGTAGCGGATAGCACAGATACGCAGTATTTT. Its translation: CASSLVADSTDTQYF.

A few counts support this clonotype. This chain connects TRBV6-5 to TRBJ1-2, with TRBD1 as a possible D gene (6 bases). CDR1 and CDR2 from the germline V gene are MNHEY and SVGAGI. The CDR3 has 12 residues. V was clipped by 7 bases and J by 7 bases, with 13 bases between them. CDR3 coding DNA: TGTGCCAGCAAGAACAGGGTGGGTGGCTACACCTTC. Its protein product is CASKNRVGGYTF.

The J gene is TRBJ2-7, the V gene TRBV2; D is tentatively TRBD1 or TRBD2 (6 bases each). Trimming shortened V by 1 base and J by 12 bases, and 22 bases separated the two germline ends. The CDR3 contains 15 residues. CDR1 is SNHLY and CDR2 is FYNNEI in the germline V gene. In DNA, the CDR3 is TGTGCCAGCAGTGAAGGGGGGCGGGTAGCGGCATCCTCGTACTTC. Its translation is CASSEGGRVAASSYF.

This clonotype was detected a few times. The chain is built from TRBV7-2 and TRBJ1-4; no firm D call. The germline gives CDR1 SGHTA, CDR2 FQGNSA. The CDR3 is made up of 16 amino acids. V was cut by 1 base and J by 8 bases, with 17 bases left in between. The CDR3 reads CASSLVIGSAQEKLFF. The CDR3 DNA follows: TGTGCCAGCAGCTTAGTGATCGGTTCAGCGCAGGAAAAACTGTTTTTT.

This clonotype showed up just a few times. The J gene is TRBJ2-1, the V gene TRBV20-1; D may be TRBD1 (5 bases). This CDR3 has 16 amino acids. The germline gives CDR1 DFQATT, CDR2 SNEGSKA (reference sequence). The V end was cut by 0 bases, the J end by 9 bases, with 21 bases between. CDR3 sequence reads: CSARDDPARQGGEQFF. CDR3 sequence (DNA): TGCAGTGCTAGAGATGACCCAGCTAGGCAGGGCGGTGAGCAGTTCTTC.

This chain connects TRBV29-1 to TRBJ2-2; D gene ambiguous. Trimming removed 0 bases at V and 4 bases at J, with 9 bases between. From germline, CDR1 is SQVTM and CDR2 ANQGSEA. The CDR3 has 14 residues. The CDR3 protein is CSVEESPSTGELFF. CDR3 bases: TGCAGCGTTGAAGAATCCCCAAGCACCGGGGAGCTGTTTTTT.

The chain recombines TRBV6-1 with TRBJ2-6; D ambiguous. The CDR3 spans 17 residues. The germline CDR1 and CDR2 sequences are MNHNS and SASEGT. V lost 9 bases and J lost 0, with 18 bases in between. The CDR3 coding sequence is TGTGCCAGTAGGTCCTTAATGGGAAGCTCTGGGGCCAACGTCCTGACTTTC. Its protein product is CASRSLMGSSGANVLTF.

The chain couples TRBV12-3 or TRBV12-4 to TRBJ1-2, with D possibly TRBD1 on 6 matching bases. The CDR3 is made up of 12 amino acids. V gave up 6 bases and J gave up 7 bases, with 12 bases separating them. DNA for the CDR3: TGTGCCAGCAGCTATGGCAGGGGTGGCTACACCTTC. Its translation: CASSYGRGGYTF.

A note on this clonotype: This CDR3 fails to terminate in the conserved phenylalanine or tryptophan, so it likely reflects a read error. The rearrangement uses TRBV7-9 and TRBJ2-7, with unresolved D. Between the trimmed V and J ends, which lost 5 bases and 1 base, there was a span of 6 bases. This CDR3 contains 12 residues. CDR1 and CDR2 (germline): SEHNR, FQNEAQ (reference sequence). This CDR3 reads CASSGTSYEQYC. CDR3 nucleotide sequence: TGTGCCAGCAGCGGAACTTCCTACGAGCAGTACTGC.

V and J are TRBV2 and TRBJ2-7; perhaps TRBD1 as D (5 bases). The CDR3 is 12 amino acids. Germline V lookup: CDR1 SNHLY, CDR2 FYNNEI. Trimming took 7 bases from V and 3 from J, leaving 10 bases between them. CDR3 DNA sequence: TGTGCCAGCACCAGGACAAACTACGAGCAGTACTTC. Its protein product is CASTRTNYEQYF.

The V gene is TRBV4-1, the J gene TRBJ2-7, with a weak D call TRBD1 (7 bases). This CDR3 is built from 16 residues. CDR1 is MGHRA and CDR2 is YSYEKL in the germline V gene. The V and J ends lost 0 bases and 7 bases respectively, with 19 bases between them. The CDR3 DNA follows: TGCGCCAGCAGCCAAGAGAGAAGGGGGCGGGGTAGAGAGCAGTACTTC. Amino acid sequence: CASSQERRGRGREQYF.

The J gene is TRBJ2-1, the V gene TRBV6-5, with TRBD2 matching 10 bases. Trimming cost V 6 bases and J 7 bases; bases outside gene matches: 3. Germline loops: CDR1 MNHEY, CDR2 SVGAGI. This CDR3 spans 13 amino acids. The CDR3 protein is CASRSSGGNEQFF. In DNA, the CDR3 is TGTGCCAGCAGGTCTAGCGGGGGAAATGAGCAGTTCTTC.

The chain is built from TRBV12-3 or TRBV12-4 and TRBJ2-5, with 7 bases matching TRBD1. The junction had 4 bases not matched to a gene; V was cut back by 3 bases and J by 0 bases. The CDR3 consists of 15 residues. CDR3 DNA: TGTGCCAGCAGTTTTCAGGGGGTACACCAAGAGACCCAGTACTTC. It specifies CASSFQGVHQETQYF.

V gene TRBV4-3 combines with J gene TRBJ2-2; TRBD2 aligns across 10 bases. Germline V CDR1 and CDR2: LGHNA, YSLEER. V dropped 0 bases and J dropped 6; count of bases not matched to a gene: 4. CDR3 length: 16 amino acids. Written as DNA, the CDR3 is TGCGCCAGCAGCCAAGAAAGGAGCGGGAGGGCCGGGGAGCTGTTTTTT. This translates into CASSQERSGRAGELFF.

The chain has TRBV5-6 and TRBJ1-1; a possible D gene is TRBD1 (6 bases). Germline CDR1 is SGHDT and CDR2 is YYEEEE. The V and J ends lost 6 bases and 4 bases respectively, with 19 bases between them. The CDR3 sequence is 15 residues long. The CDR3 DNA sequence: TGTGCCAGCACGACGACAGGCCTAGGTGCCACTGAAGCTTTCTTT. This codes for CASTTTGLGATEAFF.